The 25 T cell receptor beta chains listed next were all sequenced from one sample in a study of identical twins (dated by TCRdb to 2015 to 2016). The library was produced with 5' RACE. Instrument used: Illumina HiSeq 2000. TCRdb reanalyzed the raw reads on its own, using fastp at Q25 for trimming and MiXCR for clone calling, and kept in-frame beta chains. Records with the same CDR3 protein are collapsed into one entry carrying the most frequent genes and DNA. This sample gives about 520,000 distinct CDR3 sequences in total; roughly a fifth of them show up just once. The ten largest clonotypes hold under 0.95% of the sample. The same data also went into a second study, on T cells expressing NK-cell markers.

What was sequenced was CD4+ T cells sorted from blood. Receptors were obtained from a woman under 30 in good health.

V gene TRBV19 combines with J gene TRBJ1-1, with a weak D call TRBD1 (5 bases). V lost 6 bases and J 0 bases, leaving 20 bases between the germline ends. Germline V gene data show CDR1 as LNHDA and CDR2 as SQIVND (reference sequence). CDR3 size: 17 residues. The chain's CDR3 is CASRNGAYRFMNTEAFF. DNA for the CDR3: TGTGCCAGTAGAAATGGGGCCTACAGGTTCATGAACACTGAAGCTTTCTTT. Complete variable domain (other parts from reference TRBV19 and TRBJ1-1): DGGITQSPKYLFRKEGQNVTLSCEQNLNHDAMYWYRQDPGQGLRLIYYSQIVNDFQKGDIAEGYSVSREKKESFPLTVTSAQKNPTAFYLCASRNGAYRFMNTEAFFGQGTRLTVV.

This sequence joins TRBV11-2 and TRBJ2-7, with TRBD2 matching over 8 bases. The CDR3 extends over 14 amino acids. V gave up 4 bases and J gave up 4 bases; unmatched junction bases: 6. In germline, CDR1 is SGHAT, CDR2 FQNNGV. CDR3 nucleotide sequence: TGTGCCAGCAGCTACAGCGGGACTAGGTACGAGCAGTACTTC. Residues: CASSYSGTRYEQYF.

In its sample, this clonotype was seen a few times. One junction end disagrees with the germline gene, perhaps due to a read error. This chain connects TRBV11-3 to TRBJ2-3; D not certain. From germline, CDR1 is SGHNT and CDR2 YENEEA. CDR3 length equals 13 residues. Here the CDR3 DNA reads TGTGCCAGCAGCGTAGACTTTGGAGATACGCAGTATTTT. Residues: CASSVDFGDTQYF.

For the CDR3, the DNA is TGCAGTGCTAGAGATCAGGGGCGCAGGGGCGCCGGGGAGCTGTTTTTT. This encodes CSARDQGRRGAGELFF. V is TRBV20-1 and J is TRBJ2-2; possibly TRBD1 for D (6 bases). Germline assignment: CDR1 DFQATT and CDR2 SNEGSKA (reference sequence). This CDR3 contains 16 residues. V lost 0 bases and J lost 6, with 17 bases in between.

This clonotype was seen a handful of times. The chain recombines TRBV12-3 or TRBV12-4 with TRBJ2-7; D is uncertain. The CDR3 is 13 residues long. V was trimmed by 1 base and J by 9 bases, leaving 13 bases between them. The CDR3 is CASSLVGPLVQYF. The CDR3 DNA reads as TGTGCCAGCAGTTTAGTCGGACCGCTGGTGCAGTACTTC.

This clonotype has a handful of counts. This chain links TRBV20-1 with TRBJ2-5; D gene uncertain. The ends were cut back, 0 bases at V and 5 bases at J, with 16 bases in the middle. Per germline, CDR1 DFQATT and CDR2 SNEGSKA (reference sequence). The CDR3 has 15 amino acids. The CDR3, as DNA: TGCAGTGCTAGAGATAGGGTCCTGAACTTGGAGACCCAGTACTTC. Protein: CSARDRVLNLETQYF.

This clonotype occurred many times. The chain has TRBV10-3 and TRBJ2-5; TRBD2 matches 7 bases. There are 16 residues in the CDR3. With 1 base clipped from V and 3 bases from J, the junction kept 8 bases outside the gene matches. Germline-derived CDR1 and CDR2 are ENHRY and SYGVKD. This CDR3 reads CAISELMEREEETQYF. The CDR3 nucleotides read TGTGCCATCAGTGAGTTGATGGAGCGGGAAGAAGAGACCCAGTACTTC.

V is TRBV5-1 and J is TRBJ2-7, with 10 bases that match TRBD1. The V and J ends lost 4 bases and 6 bases, in that order; junction bases with no gene match: 4. Germline V lookup: CDR1 SGHRS, CDR2 YFSETQ. This CDR3 has 13 residues. The CDR3 DNA reads TGCGCCAGCAGCCTGGACAGGGGGGGCGAGCAGTACTTC. Translating it yields CASSLDRGGEQYF.

This clonotype was seen a handful of times. The J gene is TRBJ2-3, the V gene TRBV5-1; D remains ambiguous. Germline assignment: CDR1 SGHRS and CDR2 YFSETQ. The V end lost 1 base, the J end lost 2 bases, and 5 bases lay between the germline ends. CDR3 length: 13 amino acids. The CDR3 spells CASSLSFTDTQYF. The DNA for the CDR3 is TGCGCCAGCAGCTTGTCGTTCACAGATACGCAGTATTTT.

This sequence joins TRBV3-1 and TRBJ2-1; maybe TRBD2 (5 bases). V lost 0 bases to trimming and J lost 7 bases, with 10 bases between them. Germline V CDR1 and CDR2: LGHDT, YNNKEL (reference sequence). The CDR3 is made up of 14 amino acids. This CDR3 reads CASSQEGSGNEQFF. Here the CDR3 DNA reads TGTGCCAGCAGCCAAGAAGGGTCGGGGAATGAGCAGTTCTTC.

Only a few counts were recorded for this clonotype. The chain uses TRBV19 and TRBJ2-5; D not resolved. Germline CDR1 LNHDA, CDR2 SQIVND (reference sequence). The length of the CDR3 is 12 residues. V lost 6 bases and J 4 bases, leaving 9 bases between the germline ends. The CDR3, as DNA: TGTGCCAGTAGCGCCGAGCGAGAGACCCAGTACTTC. It translates to CASSAERETQYF.

This clonotype has at least ten counts. J is TRBJ2-5 and V is TRBV12-3 or TRBV12-4, with D perhaps being TRBD1 or TRBD2 (6 bases each). Trimming removed 5 bases at V and 1 base at J, with 11 bases between. The CDR3 has 14 residues. The CDR3 region has the DNA TGTGCCAGCAGTGTCTGGGGGGCCCAAGAGACCCAGTACTTC. Protein product: CASSVWGAQETQYF.

This clonotype was found a few times. The chain employs TRBV12-3 or TRBV12-4 and TRBJ2-7; D is undetermined. V lost 3 bases and J lost 3, with 15 bases in between. The CDR3 is 15 residues long. The CDR3 spells CASSFAYSSDYEQYF. The DNA for the CDR3 is TGTGCCAGCAGTTTTGCATACTCCTCTGACTACGAGCAGTACTTC.

This clonotype has a handful of counts. The rearrangement joins TRBV5-1 to TRBJ2-1; 12 bases line up with TRBD2. This CDR3 comprises 15 residues. Germline V gives CDR1 SGHRS, CDR2 YFSETQ. V lost 4 bases, J lost 8 bases, and 7 bases stayed unmatched. CDR3 nucleotide sequence: TGCGCCAGCAGCGCCCTACTAGCGGGGGGCCATGAGCAGTTCTTC. Amino acid sequence: CASSALLAGGHEQFF.

The chain uses TRBV6-1 and TRBJ1-2; D may be TRBD1 (5 bases). Per the germline V gene, CDR1 is MNHNS and CDR2 is SASEGT. Trimming stripped 7 bases from V and 4 bases from J, with 16 bases between. This CDR3 has 14 amino acids. This CDR3 is CASTPGTRAYGYTF. The CDR3 DNA reads TGTGCCAGCACCCCGGGCACCAGGGCCTATGGCTACACCTTC.

In this sample, this clonotype turned up a few times. This rearrangement joins TRBV7-2 to TRBJ1-1; a weak D match, TRBD1 (5 bases). V shed 2 bases and J shed 6 bases, with 16 bases lying between them. This CDR3 is 15 amino acids long. CDR1 is SGHTA and CDR2 is FQGNSA in the germline V gene. Here the CDR3 DNA reads TGTGCCAGCAGCTTAACCTCAGGGTGGGGTCCTGAAGCTTTCTTT. Translation: CASSLTSGWGPEAFF.

This clonotype appeared a few times. The V gene is TRBV20-1, the J gene TRBJ1-1, with 10 bases matching TRBD1. The CDR3 length is 16 residues. Trimming removed 0 bases from V and 1 base from J; junction bases left unmatched: 5. Germline lookup yields CDR1 DFQATT and CDR2 SNEGSKA (reference sequence). The chain's CDR3 is CSARDPDRGWNTEAFF. Written as DNA, the CDR3 is TGCAGTGCTAGAGATCCGGACAGGGGGTGGAACACTGAAGCTTTCTTT.

This clonotype was counted between two and nine times. V usage is TRBV5-5 and J usage is TRBJ2-1, with 7 bases matching TRBD2. The trim removed 0 bases at V and 10 bases at J, leaving 13 bases unmatched. The CDR3 extends over 16 amino acids. Germline V gene data show CDR1 as SGHKS and CDR2 as YYEKEE (reference sequence). CDR3: CASSLAPGLHFGEQFF. The CDR3 DNA sequence: TGTGCCAGCAGCTTGGCACCGGGACTACATTTCGGGGAGCAGTTCTTC.

The chain has TRBV5-6 and TRBJ2-3, with 8 bases identical to TRBD2. Trimming at V came to 4 bases and at J to 3 bases, leaving 16 bases not matched to a gene. Germline V gene sequence: CDR1 SGHDT, CDR2 YYEEEE. This CDR3 is built from 18 residues. This CDR3 reads CASSQRIAGPLPTDTQYF. The CDR3 region has the DNA TGTGCCAGCAGCCAGCGAATAGCGGGGCCTCTCCCGACAGATACGCAGTATTTT. Supplemented by reference TRBV5-6 and TRBJ2-3, the full variable domain reads DAGVTQSPTHLIKTRGQQVTLRCSPKSGHDTVSWYQQALGQGPQFIFQYYEEEERQRGNFPDRFSGHQFPNYSSELNVNALLLGDSALYLCASSQRIAGPLPTDTQYFGPGTRLTVL.

J is TRBJ1-4 and V is TRBV7-2; the match to TRBD1 covers 10 bases. The CDR3 has 15 amino acids. With V trimmed by 6 bases and J by 5 bases, 6 bases remained unmatched. Germline lookup yields CDR1 SGHTA and CDR2 FQGNSA. CDR3 in DNA: TGTGCCAGCAGTCGACCGGGACAGGGGAATGAAAAACTGTTTTTT. This sequence encodes CASSRPGQGNEKLFF.

This clonotype was counted at least ten times. The chain couples TRBV12-3 or TRBV12-4 to TRBJ2-5; no clear D. V gave up 2 bases and J gave up 5 bases, with 6 bases separating them. The CDR3 is made up of 12 amino acids. The CDR3: CASSLSSETQYF. The CDR3 DNA reads as TGTGCCAGCAGTTTAAGCTCGGAGACCCAGTACTTC.

This clonotype has a single count. The chain employs TRBV2 and TRBJ1-5; 7 positions agree with TRBD1. This CDR3 comprises 15 residues. V trimming: 0 bases; J trimming: 7 bases; junction bases outside the gene matches: 6. CDR1 is SNHLY, CDR2 FYNNEI, per germline. The CDR3 loop reads CASSEAGRGTQPQHF. The CDR3, as DNA: TGTGCCAGCAGTGAAGCGGGCAGGGGGACCCAGCCCCAGCATTTT.

Turning to this clonotype: An end of the junction differs from the germline gene, which may be a read error. The chain combines TRBV7-2 with TRBJ2-7, with TRBD1 matching 12 bases. Germline values: CDR1 SGHTA, CDR2 FQGNSA. This CDR3 has 15 residues. This chain's CDR3 is CASSLAGQGALEQYF. The CDR3 DNA follows: TGTGCCAGCAGCCTAGCGGGACAGGGGGCGCTCGAGCAGTACTTC.

The chain joins TRBV13 to TRBJ2-7; TRBD1 matches at 7 bases. V dropped 2 bases and J dropped 2; count of bases not matched to a gene: 18. The CDR3 length is 19 residues. From germline, CDR1 is PRHDT and CDR2 FYEKMQ (reference sequence). This CDR3 is CASSLYHRGWSGATYEQYF. CDR3 coding DNA: TGTGCCAGCAGCTTATACCACAGGGGTTGGTCGGGCGCGACCTACGAGCAGTACTTC.

V is TRBV4-1 and J is TRBJ2-3, with TRBD2 matching 9 bases. Germline CDR1 MGHRA, CDR2 YSYEKL. The CDR3 is made up of 14 amino acids. J lost 3 bases, V lost 2 bases, and 0 bases had no gene match. The CDR3 reads CASSQSGRTDTQYF. The CDR3 bases are TGCGCCAGCAGCCAAAGCGGGAGGACAGATACGCAGTATTTT.